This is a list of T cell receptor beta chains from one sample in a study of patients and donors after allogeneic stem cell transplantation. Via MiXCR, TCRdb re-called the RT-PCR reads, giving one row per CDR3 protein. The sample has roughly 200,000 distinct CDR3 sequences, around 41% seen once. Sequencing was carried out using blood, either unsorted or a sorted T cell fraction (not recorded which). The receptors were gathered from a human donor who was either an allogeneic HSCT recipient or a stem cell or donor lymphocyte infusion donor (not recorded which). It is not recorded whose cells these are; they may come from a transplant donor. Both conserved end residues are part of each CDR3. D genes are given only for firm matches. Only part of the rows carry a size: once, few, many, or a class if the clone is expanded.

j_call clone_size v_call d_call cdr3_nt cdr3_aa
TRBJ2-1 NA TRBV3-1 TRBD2 TGTGCCAGCAGCCGAACGGGGGGACGTTACAATGAGCAGTTCTTC CASSRTGGRYNEQFF
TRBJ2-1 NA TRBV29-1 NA TGCAGCGGTGCTGGACTCCTTTACAATGAGCAGTTCTTC CSGAGLLYNEQFF
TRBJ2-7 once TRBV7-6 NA TGTGCCAGCAGTGACCGGGACTACGAGCAGTACTTC CASSDRDYEQYF
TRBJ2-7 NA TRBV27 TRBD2 TGTGCCAGCAGTTGGCTAGCGGGGGCGGACTACGAGCAGTACTTC CASSWLAGADYEQYF
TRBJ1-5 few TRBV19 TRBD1 TGTGCCAGTAGTCTGACAGGGGGTGTGGGCAATCAGCCCCAGCATTTT CASSLTGGVGNQPQHF
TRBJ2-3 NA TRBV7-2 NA TGTGCCAGCAGCTTAGCGGGAGCTCCCCTCACAGATACGCAGTATTTT CASSLAGAPLTDTQYF
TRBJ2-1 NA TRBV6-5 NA TGTGCCAGCAGTTACTCTCCTGCGGCAGAAGGGCAGTTCTTC CASSYSPAAEGQFF
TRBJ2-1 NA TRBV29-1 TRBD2 TGCAGCGTTTCCCATACGGGACTATACAATGAGCAGTTCTTC CSVSHTGLYNEQFF
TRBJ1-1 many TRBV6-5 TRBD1 TGTGCCAGCAGTTATCGAACCGGACGGGACAGGAGAGGCACTGAAGCTTTCTTT CASSYRTGRDRRGTEAFF
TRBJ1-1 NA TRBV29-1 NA TGCAGCGTGCCCAGCATGAACACTGAAGCTTTCTTT CSVPSMNTEAFF
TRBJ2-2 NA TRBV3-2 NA TGTGCCAGCAGCCATGCCGGATGGGCCGGGGAGCTGTTTTTT CASSHAGWAGELFF
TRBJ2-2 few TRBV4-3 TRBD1 TGCGCCAGCAGCCAAGATATGGGACAGGGGTCCGCCGGGGAGCTGTTTTTT CASSQDMGQGSAGELFF
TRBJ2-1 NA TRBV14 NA TGTGCCAGCAGCCCGCTAGGCAGGAGGGCACGCAATGAGCAGTTCTTC CASSPLGRRARNEQFF
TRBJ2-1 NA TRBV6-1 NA TGTGCCAGCAGTGAAGGCCCCTCGGCCTACAATGAGCAGTTCTTC CASSEGPSAYNEQFF
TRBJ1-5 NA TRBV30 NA TGTGCCTGGGGGGAAACTAGCAATCAGCCCCAGCATTTT CAWGETSNQPQHF
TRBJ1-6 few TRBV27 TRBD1 TGTGCCAGCAGTCGTACAGGGGATAGTTCACCCCTCCACTTT CASSRTGDSSPLHF
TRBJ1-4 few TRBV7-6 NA TGTGCCAGCAGCCCGGACCCCCCAATACTGACCGGGGAAAAACTGTTTTTT CASSPDPPILTGEKLFF
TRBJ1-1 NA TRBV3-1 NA TGTGCCAGCAGCTCCGGATGGACATCGACCACTGAAGCTTTCTTT CASSSGWTSTTEAFF
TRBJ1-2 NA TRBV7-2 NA TGTGCCAGCAGCTTTAAAGGGTCGTATGGCTACACCTTC CASSFKGSYGYTF
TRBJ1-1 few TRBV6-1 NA TGTGCCAGCAGTGAGACAGTAAACACTGAAGCTTTCTTT CASSETVNTEAFF
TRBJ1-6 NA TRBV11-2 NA TGTGCCAGCAGCTTAAAAACGGCTCCCACGATTAATTCACCCCTCCACTTT CASSLKTAPTINSPLHF
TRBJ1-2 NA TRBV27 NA TGTGCCAGCAGTCCTTTGGGGGGCCCCCTGTGGGGCTACACCTTC CASSPLGGPLWGYTF
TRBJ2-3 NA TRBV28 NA TGTGCCAGCAGTTTATTCGCGCAGCAAGGTACAGATACGCAGTATTTT CASSLFAQQGTDTQYF
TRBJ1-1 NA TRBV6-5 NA TGTGCCAGCAGTTATTCGAACACAGGGCTGAACACTGAAGCTTTCTTT CASSYSNTGLNTEAFF
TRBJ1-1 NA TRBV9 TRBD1 TGTGCCAGCAGCGGGCCGGGACAGGGGAACACTGAAGCTTTCTTT CASSGPGQGNTEAFF
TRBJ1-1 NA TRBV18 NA TGTGCCAGCTCAGAAGGAATGAACACTGAAGCTTTCTTT CASSEGMNTEAFF
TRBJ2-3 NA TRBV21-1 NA TGTGCCAGCACCCCTCGCGTGGGCTTCGCAGATACGCAGTATTTT CASTPRVGFADTQYF
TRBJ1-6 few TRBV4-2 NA TGTGCCAGCAGCCAAGAATTTCGGCAGAACAATAATTCACCCCTCCACTTT CASSQEFRQNNNSPLHF
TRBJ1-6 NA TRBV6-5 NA TGTGCCAGCAGTATACAGAATCCTGGGACATTTTTGAGCTCCTATAATTCACCCCTCCACTTT CASSIQNPGTFLSSYNSPLHF
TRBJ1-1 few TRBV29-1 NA TGCAGCGTTGAGGGTTTGGAGCTGAACACTGAAGCTTTCTTT CSVEGLELNTEAFF
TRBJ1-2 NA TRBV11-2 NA TGTGCCAGCAGCCCCGCGCCGAAGGGGACTAACTATGGCTACACCTTC CASSPAPKGTNYGYTF
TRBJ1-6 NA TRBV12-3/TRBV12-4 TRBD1 TGTGCCAGCAGTGGGCAGGGGGCGTCACCCCTCCACTTT CASSGQGASPLHF
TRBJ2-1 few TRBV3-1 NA TGTGCCAGCAGCCAAAGTGGGACTGCCAATGAGCAGTTCTTC CASSQSGTANEQFF
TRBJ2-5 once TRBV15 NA TGTGCCACCAGCGTTAGCTCTCCAGAGACCCAGTACTTC CATSVSSPETQYF
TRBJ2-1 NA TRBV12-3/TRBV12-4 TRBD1 TGTGCCAGCAGTTTTGGCAGGGGGCCATCCAATGAGCAGTTCTTC CASSFGRGPSNEQFF
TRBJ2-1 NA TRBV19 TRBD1 TGTGCCAGTAGTATAGATGGGGGACAGGGCTACAATGAGCAGTTCTTC CASSIDGGQGYNEQFF
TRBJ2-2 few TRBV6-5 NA TGTGCCAGCAGTTACGGGGTCACCGGGGAGCTGTTTTTT CASSYGVTGELFF
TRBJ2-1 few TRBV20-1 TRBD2 TGCAGTGCTAGTTCCCCGACTAGCCCCAACGGTGAGCAGTTCTTC CSASSPTSPNGEQFF
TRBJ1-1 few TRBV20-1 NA TGCAGTGCTAGACCGGACAGCTTAATCACTGAAGCTTTCTTT CSARPDSLITEAFF
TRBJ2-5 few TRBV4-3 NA TGCGCCAGCAGCCAAGATGAACGGGCGGCAGAGACCCAGTACTTC CASSQDERAAETQYF
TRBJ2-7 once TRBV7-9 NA TGTGCCAGCAGCCCCAGAACTACCTACGAGCAGTACTTC CASSPRTTYEQYF
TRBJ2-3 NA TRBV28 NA TGTGCCAGCAGTTTACCGCTACGGGGCACAGATACGCAGTATTTT CASSLPLRGTDTQYF
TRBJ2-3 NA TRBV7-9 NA TGTGCCAGCAGCTTAAAGACAGATACGCAGTATTTT CASSLKTDTQYF
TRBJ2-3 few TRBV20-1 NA TGCAGTGCTAGCCATCGGAGGGGTCAGACAGATACGCAGTATTTT CSASHRRGQTDTQYF
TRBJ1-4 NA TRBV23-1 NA TGCGCCAGCAGTCATTGGAGGGGGGGCCTTAATGAAAAACTGTTTTTT CASSHWRGGLNEKLFF
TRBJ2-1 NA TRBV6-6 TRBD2 TGTGCCAGCAGTTATGGCCTAGCGGGAGTCAGGGAGCAGTTCTTC CASSYGLAGVREQFF
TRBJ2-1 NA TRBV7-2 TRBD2 TGTGCCAGCAGCTTTTTAGCACTAGCGGGAGCTCGGGAGCAGTTCTTC CASSFLALAGAREQFF
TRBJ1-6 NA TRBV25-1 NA TGTGCCAGCAGTCGGACTCCAGAAGGCTCACCCCTCCACTTT CASSRTPEGSPLHF
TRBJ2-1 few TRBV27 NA TGTGCCAGCAGTGACCAGGGGTTGCCCTACAATGAGCAGTTCTTC CASSDQGLPYNEQFF
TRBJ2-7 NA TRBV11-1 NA TGTGCCAGCAGCTTGATACAGGCCCCCTACGAGCAGTACTTC CASSLIQAPYEQYF
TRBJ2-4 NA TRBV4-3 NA TGCGCCAGCAGCCAAGGGGAGGGGGACATTCAGTACTTC CASSQGEGDIQYF
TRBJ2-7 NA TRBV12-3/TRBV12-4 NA TGTGCCAGCAGTTTCGGCAGCACCTACGAGCAGTACTTC CASSFGSTYEQYF
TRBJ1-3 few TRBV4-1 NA TGCGCCAGCAGCCAAGATACAGGGAGAAACACCATATATTTT CASSQDTGRNTIYF
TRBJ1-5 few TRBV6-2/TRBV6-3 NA TGTGCCAGCAGTGCGGAGGGAAACAGCAATCAGCCCCAGCATTTT CASSAEGNSNQPQHF
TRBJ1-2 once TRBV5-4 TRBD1 TGTGCCAGCAGAACGGGACAGCCTCTTAGTGGCTACACCTTC CASRTGQPLSGYTF